The 11 T cell receptor beta chains presented below share a single source sample, sequenced in a study of T cell repertoires in cytomegalovirus infection (dated by TCRdb to the late 2010s). This sample was sequenced with an Illumina HiSeq 1500. The raw public reads went through TCRdb reprocessing: fastp at Q25, MiXCR clone calling, in-frame beta chains kept. Rows with a matching CDR3 protein are joined into one entry that keeps the most common DNA and genes. The sample table shows 700,000 to 900,000 distinct CDR3 sequences, and 25% to 30% are seen once. Clones ranked in the top ten supply around 12% of the sample. The antigens these receptors bind are not known. The treatment or condition label for this specimen denotes: in vitro stimulation with specific CMV peptide epitopes to enrich CMV-specific T cells. Sample: cultured CD8+ T cells from PBMCs, taken from culture after CMV antigen stimulation. These receptors all come from a human donor in good health (CMV status not recorded). Some clones in this sample may be carry-over from other donors' samples.

This clonotype appeared many times. The gene calls are TRBV19 and TRBJ1-1; 8 bases match TRBD1. J lost 5 bases, V lost 1 base, and 3 bases had no gene match. The CDR3 contains 14 residues. Germline loops: CDR1 LNHDA, CDR2 SQIVND (reference sequence). The CDR3 DNA reads as TGTGCCAGTAGTATAGGAACAGGGGGAACTGAAGCTTTCTTT. Amino acids: CASSIGTGGTEAFF. Using reference TRBV19 and TRBJ1-1 for the parts outside the CDR3, the full variable domain is DGGITQSPKYLFRKEGQNVTLSCEQNLNHDAMYWYRQDPGQGLRLIYYSQIVNDFQKGDIAEGYSVSREKKESFPLTVTSAQKNPTAFYLCASSIGTGGTEAFFGQGTRLTVV.

This chain uses TRBV20-1 with TRBJ1-5, with a tentative D call TRBD1 (5 bases). Germline loops: CDR1 DFQATT, CDR2 SNEGSKA (reference sequence). V was clipped by 7 bases and J by 6 bases, with 19 bases between them. CDR3 size: 14 residues. The CDR3 DNA reads TGCAGTGTTTACAAGGGCAGGGTAGGTCAGCCCCAGCATTTT. Protein sequence: CSVYKGRVGQPQHF.

This clonotype occurred a few times. V is TRBV20-1 and J is TRBJ2-7; the D gene is possibly TRBD1 (5 bases). Germline V CDR1 and CDR2: DFQATT, SNEGSKA (reference sequence). V shed 5 bases and J shed 2 bases, with 10 bases lying between them. The CDR3 contains 12 residues. CDR3 amino acids: CSAPAGTYEQYF. CDR3 nucleotides: TGCAGTGCTCCCGCAGGGACCTACGAGCAGTACTTC.

V gene TRBV4-3 combines with J gene TRBJ2-2, with 9 positions matching TRBD1. V was pared by 4 bases and J by 4 bases, with 13 bases of the junction left unmatched. Germline lookup yields CDR1 LGHNA and CDR2 YSLEER. The CDR3 runs to 18 residues. DNA for the CDR3: TGCGCCAGCAGCCCAGACAAAACAGGGGGCGTCAGCACCGGGGAGCTGTTTTTT. It specifies CASSPDKTGGVSTGELFF.

There are a few counts of this clonotype. The chain recombines TRBV12-3 or TRBV12-4 with TRBJ2-5; 9 nucleotides line up with TRBD1. The trim removed 3 bases at V and 4 bases at J, leaving 3 bases unmatched. The length of the CDR3 is 14 residues. The CDR3 sequence is CASSFGQGIETQYF. CDR3 in DNA: TGTGCCAGCAGTTTCGGACAGGGGATAGAGACCCAGTACTTC.

In this sample, this clonotype turned up many times. This chain links TRBV6-1 with TRBJ2-6; D unclear. Trimming shortened V by 0 bases and J by 0 bases, and 3 bases separated the two germline ends. From germline, CDR1 is MNHNS and CDR2 SASEGT. The CDR3 length is 15 residues. The CDR3 DNA reads as TGTGCCAGCAGTGAAGCCAGCTCTGGGGCCAACGTCCTGACTTTC. Translation gives CASSEASSGANVLTF.

The table lists this clonotype with a few counts. This rearrangement joins TRBV12-3 or TRBV12-4 to TRBJ2-7; TRBD2 agrees at 8 bases. J gave up 4 bases and V 5 bases, and 7 bases lay outside the gene matches. The CDR3 runs to 14 residues. The CDR3 loop is CASSPSAGAYEQYF. The DNA of the CDR3 is TGTGCCAGCAGTCCGTCAGCGGGGGCTTACGAGCAGTACTTC.

V usage is TRBV15 and J usage is TRBJ1-2, with TRBD1 identical over 9 bases. Unmatched junction bases numbered 6, after V lost 3 bases and J lost 7 bases. Germline V lookup: CDR1 LNHNV, CDR2 YYDKDF (reference sequence). This CDR3 region has 14 residues. CDR3 loop: CATSSPGQGGGYTF. As DNA, the CDR3 is TGTGCCACCAGCAGCCCGGGACAGGGCGGTGGCTACACCTTC.

In this sample, this clonotype turned up a few times. The rearrangement uses TRBV28 and TRBJ1-1; D is possibly TRBD1 (5 bases). V was shortened by 6 bases and J by 4 bases, with 12 bases between the two germline ends. Germline V CDR1 and CDR2: MDHEN, SYDVKM. The CDR3 loop spans 13 amino acids. Here the CDR3 reads CASRSGFVTEAFF. In DNA, the CDR3 is TGTGCCAGCAGGTCAGGGTTTGTCACTGAAGCTTTCTTT.

The V and J genes are TRBV6-2 or TRBV6-3 and TRBJ1-3, with 9 bases lining up with TRBD1. J gave up 2 bases and V 2 bases, and 4 bases lay outside the gene matches. There are 16 residues in the CDR3. CDR1 is MNHEY, CDR2 SVGEGT, per germline. The CDR3 is CASSYGTGRAGNTIYF. CDR3 nucleotides: TGTGCCAGCAGTTACGGGACAGGGAGAGCTGGAAACACCATATATTTT.

A few counts support this clonotype. This rearrangement joins TRBV4-3 to TRBJ2-3, with 14 bases lining up with TRBD2. This CDR3 region has 18 residues. CDR1 LGHNA and CDR2 YSLEER come from the germline V gene. Trimming took 0 bases from V and 2 from J; bases not matched to a gene: 4. Here the CDR3 DNA reads TGCGCCAGCAGCCAAGATCGACTAGCGGGGGGGGTCACAGATACGCAGTATTTT. Its translation is CASSQDRLAGGVTDTQYF.